The 14 T cell receptor beta chains given below trace back to one sample, sequenced in a study of cytomegalovirus exposure and HLA in healthy donors. The PCR made use of 60 Vbeta and 13 Jbeta primers. Libraries were prepared by immunoSEQ multiplex PCR; TCRdb keeps only in-frame clonotypes and omits some of them. The table records a few hundred thousand clones, about 66% of them present only once. Sequenced input: PBMCs. Receptors were obtained from a female donor in good health and CMV-seronegative.

The chain is built from TRBV29-1 and TRBJ2-5; 7 positions match TRBD1. Germline CDR1 SQVTM, CDR2 ANQGSEA. V lost 2 bases and J lost 5; bases outside the gene matches: 8. There are 14 residues in the CDR3. The CDR3 nucleotides are TGCAGCGTTGAACTGTCAGGGGGTAGGGAGACCCAGTACTTC. It yields the protein CSVELSGGRETQYF.

The chain is built from TRBV27 and TRBJ2-6, with D possibly matching TRBD2 (5 bases). V was pared by 6 bases and J by 1 base, with 10 bases between. Germline V CDR1 and CDR2: MNHEY, SMNVEV (reference sequence). This CDR3 is built from 15 residues. CDR3 nucleotide sequence: TGTGCCAGCAGCCCTCGGGGATCTGGGGCCAACGTCCTGACTTTC. Protein product: CASSPRGSGANVLTF.

There are a few counts of this clone. The same CDR3 arises from other DNA sequences in this sample as well. The rearrangement joins TRBV30 to TRBJ1-6, with D tentatively TRBD1 (6 bases). The length of the CDR3 is 14 residues. Trimming left V 4 bases short and J 7 bases short, with 14 bases between. The germline V gene encodes CDR1 GTSNPN and CDR2 SVGIG (reference sequence). The DNA of the CDR3 is TGTGCCTGGACCATAGGACAGCAGAATTCACCCCTCCACTTT. Translation: CAWTIGQQNSPLHF.

V is TRBV7-2 and J is TRBJ2-3; D perhaps matches TRBD2 (5 bases). Deletions cut 6 bases from V and 3 bases from J, with 10 bases between. The germline CDR1 and CDR2 sequences are SGHTA and FQGNSA. This CDR3 has 13 residues. The CDR3: CASSPRGTDTQYF. The DNA for the CDR3 is TGTGCCAGCAGTCCCCGGGGAACAGATACGCAGTATTTT.

The chain has TRBV6-5 and TRBJ2-3, with D unresolved. Per germline, CDR1 MNHEY and CDR2 SVGAGI. V was pared by 7 bases and J by 7 bases, with 3 bases between. The CDR3 spans 9 residues. Here the CDR3 reads CASTNTQYF. CDR3 bases: TGTGCCAGCACCAATACGCAGTATTTT.

The sample holds a few counts of this clone. The rearrangement uses TRBV27 and TRBJ2-7; the match to TRBD2 covers 10 bases. The germline CDR1 and CDR2 sequences are MNHEY and SMNVEV (reference sequence). V was pared by 6 bases and J by 6 bases, with 11 bases of the junction left unmatched. The length of the CDR3 is 15 residues. DNA of the CDR3: TGTGCCAGCAGACTGAGCGGGAGGGCCTTCCTCGAGCAGTACTTC. As protein: CASRLSGRAFLEQYF.

CDR3 sequence: CASSLGGSGGYTF. Written as DNA, the CDR3 is TGCGCCAGCAGCTTGGGTGGAAGCGGGGGCTACACCTTC. This chain uses TRBV5-1 with TRBJ1-2, with D uncertain. The CDR3 consists of 13 residues. Per the germline V gene, CDR1 is SGHRS and CDR2 is YFSETQ. Trimming pared 0 bases from V and 8 bases from J, leaving 11 bases between.

The chain uses TRBV7-6 and TRBJ1-1; D gene unclear. CDR1 SGHVS and CDR2 FNYEAQ come from the germline V gene. The CDR3 loop spans 15 amino acids. The V end was cut by 1 base, the J end by 1 base, with 10 bases between. CDR3 nucleotide sequence: TGTGCCAGCAGCTTAGTCGGGGATTCGAACACTGAAGCTTTCTTT. As protein: CASSLVGDSNTEAFF.

The chain carries TRBV5-1 and TRBJ2-7; 9 bases line up with TRBD2. The CDR3 is 16 amino acids. Germline V gene data show CDR1 as SGHRS and CDR2 as YFSETQ. Unmatched junction bases numbered 13, after V lost 4 bases and J lost 5 bases. The CDR3 sequence is CASSTGPGGRANEQYF. In DNA form, the CDR3 reads TGCGCCAGCAGCACCGGTCCTGGCGGGAGGGCCAACGAGCAGTACTTC.

For the CDR3, the DNA is TGTGCCAGCAGTTCCCTAGCGGGCGCCGTATCCACAGATACGCAGTATTTT. This gives the protein CASSSLAGAVSTDTQYF. J is TRBJ2-3 and V is TRBV27, with 8 bases matching TRBD2. The V segment lost 4 bases and the J segment 2 bases; nucleotides outside the gene matches: 11. The CDR3 totals 17 residues. Germline V lookup: CDR1 MNHEY, CDR2 SMNVEV (reference sequence).

V is TRBV10-2 and J is TRBJ2-6; 8 bases are a match to TRBD1. The V and J ends lost 6 bases and 3 bases, in that order; junction bases with no gene match: 7. Germline CDR1 and CDR2: WSHSY and SAAADI. CDR3 length equals 16 residues. The CDR3 bases are TGCGCCAGCAGCTGGGACAGGCTAATTGGGGCCAACGTCCTGACTTTC. This translates into CASSWDRLIGANVLTF.

This clone was recorded only once. The chain employs TRBV19 and TRBJ2-7, with 13 bases matching TRBD2. The CDR3 has 17 amino acids. The germline V gene encodes CDR1 LNHDA and CDR2 SQIVND (reference sequence). V lost 5 bases and J lost 4; bases outside the gene matches: 11. The CDR3 DNA reads TGTGCCAGTAGTCCCGACCCCGGGACTAGCGGGATGTACGAGCAGTACTTC. Translation: CASSPDPGTSGMYEQYF.

This clone was detected once. V usage is TRBV6-5 and J usage is TRBJ1-1; D is possibly TRBD1 (6 bases). The V gene's germline CDR1 is MNHEY and CDR2 SVGAGI. This CDR3 is 15 amino acids long. Trimming removed 6 bases at V and 1 base at J, with 15 bases between. The CDR3 nucleotides read TGTGCCAGCAGCGGGGGGGGGCTAGGGAACACTGAAGCTTTCTTT. Translation gives CASSGGGLGNTEAFF.

The V and J genes are TRBV10-1 and TRBJ2-2, with TRBD1 matching over 8 bases. V shed 4 bases, J shed 2 bases, and the junction held 9 bases outside the gene matches. The CDR3 is made up of 17 amino acids. Looked up from germline, CDR1 is WNHNN and CDR2 is SYGVQD (reference sequence). In DNA form, the CDR3 reads TGCGCCAGCAGTGCGGGACAGGCGGATGAAAACACCGGGGAGCTGTTTTTT. Its translation is CASSAGQADENTGELFF.